A selection of T cell receptor beta chains follows, all from one sample in a study of shared clonotypes between healthy human individuals. TCRdb's copy holds only in-frame clones and misses some; the assay was immunoSEQ multiplex PCR. Among 2 million to 2.5 million clones listed, roughly 95% were seen once. Sequenced sample: naive CD4+ T cells sorted from blood. The receptors stem from a man younger than 35 in good health. The CDR3 runs from the conserved cysteine through the conserved F or W. The D gene is left open where the match is weak. Size tells how often a clone was seen (once, few, many) or the class of an expanded clone, and some rows leave it out.

clone_size: .
j_call: TRBJ2-2
d_call: .
v_call: TRBV11-3
cdr3_nt: TGTGCCAGCAGCTTAGTGCCAGTCGGGGAGCTGTTTTTT
cdr3_aa: CASSLVPVGELFF

clone_size: few
j_call: TRBJ2-7
d_call: TRBD2
v_call: TRBV6-5
cdr3_nt: TGTGCCAGCAGTCAGGGACTAGCGGGGCTCTACGAGCAGTACTTC
cdr3_aa: CASSQGLAGLYEQYF

clone_size: .
j_call: TRBJ2-2
d_call: TRBD2
v_call: TRBV9
cdr3_nt: TGTGCCAGCAGCGTAGGGGTAGCGGGAGTTTCCGGGGAGCTGTTTTTT
cdr3_aa: CASSVGVAGVSGELFF

clone_size: few
j_call: TRBJ2-7
d_call: .
v_call: TRBV5-1
cdr3_nt: TGCGCCAGCAGCCCGGACAGCTACGAGCAGTACTTC
cdr3_aa: CASSPDSYEQYF

clone_size: .
j_call: TRBJ2-2
d_call: TRBD2
v_call: TRBV11-3
cdr3_nt: TGTGCCAGCAGCTCCCCACCAAAGCGGGGCCCTTTGGGGGGGGAGCTGTTTTTT
cdr3_aa: CASSSPPKRGPLGGELFF

clone_size: .
j_call: TRBJ2-1
d_call: .
v_call: TRBV5-6
cdr3_nt: TGTGCCAGCAGCTCCCGGTCCGGTCCGTCCAATGAGCAGTTCTTC
cdr3_aa: CASSSRSGPSNEQFF

clone_size: once
j_call: TRBJ2-3
d_call: .
v_call: TRBV10-2
cdr3_nt: TGCGCCACCGGGGGACCCACAGATACGCAGTATTTT
cdr3_aa: CATGGPTDTQYF

clone_size: .
j_call: TRBJ2-7
d_call: TRBD1
v_call: TRBV2
cdr3_nt: TGTGCCAGCAGTGTCTCGGGACAGGGTTACGAGCAGTACTTC
cdr3_aa: CASSVSGQGYEQYF

clone_size: .
j_call: TRBJ1-1
d_call: TRBD1
v_call: TRBV18
cdr3_nt: TGTGCCAGCTCACCACTCGCGACAGGGGGAATTGAAGCTTTCTTT
cdr3_aa: CASSPLATGGIEAFF

clone_size: .
j_call: TRBJ1-1
d_call: .
v_call: TRBV30
cdr3_nt: TGTGCCTGGAGTGTAATGGGAGAAGCTTTCTTT
cdr3_aa: CAWSVMGEAFF